The rows below give T cell receptor beta chains drawn from one sample of a study of blood T cells in healthy people across ages. TCRdb recomputed calls from the 5' RACE reads with MiXCR, one row per CDR3 protein. The profile covers over a million distinct CDR3 sequences, with 42% appearing a single time and 6.5% to 10% taken by the ten largest. The sample consisted of blood. The receptors here all came from a woman between 18 and 29 years old in good health. The CDR3 runs from the conserved cysteine through the conserved F or W. Fields, in order: V gene, clone size, D gene, J gene, CDR3 protein, CDR3 DNA. D genes are given only for firm matches. Size is stated for part of the rows, as once, few or many counts, or as a class when the clone is expanded.

v_gene: TRBV15
abundance: -
d_gene: -
j_gene: TRBJ2-1
CDR3aa: CATSRVGPKKNEQFF
CDR3nt: TGTGCCACCAGCAGAGTTGGGCCCAAGAAGAATGAGCAGTTCTTC

v_gene: TRBV6-6
abundance: few
d_gene: -
j_gene: TRBJ2-7
CDR3aa: CVAGWTSYEQYF
CDR3nt: TGTGTCGCGGGCTGGACCTCCTACGAGCAGTACTTC

v_gene: TRBV29-1
abundance: many
d_gene: -
j_gene: TRBJ2-7
CDR3aa: CSVGPQYEQYF
CDR3nt: TGCAGCGTTGGGCCCCAATACGAGCAGTACTTC

v_gene: TRBV4-2
abundance: -
d_gene: TRBD2
j_gene: TRBJ2-2
CDR3aa: CASSQDGSIGLAGTGELFF
CDR3nt: TGTGCCAGCAGCCAAGATGGGTCGATCGGGCTAGCGGGCACCGGGGAGCTGTTTTTT

v_gene: TRBV15
abundance: -
d_gene: -
j_gene: TRBJ2-2
CDR3aa: CATSDSSTGELFF
CDR3nt: TGTGCCACCAGCGACTCGAGCACCGGGGAGCTGTTTTTT

v_gene: TRBV29-1
abundance: -
d_gene: -
j_gene: TRBJ2-7
CDR3aa: CSVGTVSSYEQYF
CDR3nt: TGCAGCGTTGGGACAGTCAGCTCCTACGAGCAGTACTTC

v_gene: TRBV7-3
abundance: few
d_gene: -
j_gene: TRBJ2-7
CDR3aa: CASSLTPAGEQYF
CDR3nt: TGTGCCAGCAGCTTAACCCCCGCTGGGGAGCAGTACTTC

v_gene: TRBV15
abundance: -
d_gene: TRBD2
j_gene: TRBJ2-3
CDR3aa: CATSRVFRLAGFYTDTQYF
CDR3nt: TGTGCCACCAGCAGAGTTTTTCGACTAGCGGGGTTCTACACAGATACGCAGTATTTT

v_gene: TRBV15
abundance: few
d_gene: -
j_gene: TRBJ2-1
CDR3aa: CATSRDGGFPQFF
CDR3nt: TGTGCCACCAGCAGAGACGGCGGGTTTCCTCAGTTCTTC

v_gene: TRBV6-5
abundance: few
d_gene: TRBD1
j_gene: TRBJ1-6
CDR3aa: CASSYERGQMNSPLHF
CDR3nt: TGTGCCAGCAGTTACGAAAGGGGACAGATGAATTCACCCCTCCACTTT

v_gene: TRBV6-5
abundance: few
d_gene: -
j_gene: TRBJ2-7
CDR3aa: CASSTRDEQYF
CDR3nt: TGTGCCAGCTCTACACGGGACGAGCAGTACTTC

v_gene: TRBV4-1
abundance: -
d_gene: TRBD2
j_gene: TRBJ2-7
CDR3aa: CASSQETGLAGYNEQYF
CDR3nt: TGCGCCAGCAGCCAGGAAACCGGACTAGCGGGGTACAATGAGCAGTACTTC